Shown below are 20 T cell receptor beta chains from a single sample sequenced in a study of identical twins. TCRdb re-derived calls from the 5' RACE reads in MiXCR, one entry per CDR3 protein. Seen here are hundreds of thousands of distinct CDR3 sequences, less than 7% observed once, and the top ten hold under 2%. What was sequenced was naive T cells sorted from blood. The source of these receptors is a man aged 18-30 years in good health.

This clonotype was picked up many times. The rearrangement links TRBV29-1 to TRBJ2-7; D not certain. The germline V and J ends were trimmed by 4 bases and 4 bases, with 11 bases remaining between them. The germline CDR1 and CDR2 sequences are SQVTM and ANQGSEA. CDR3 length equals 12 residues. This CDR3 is CSVVPHDYEQYF. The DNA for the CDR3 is TGCAGCGTTGTCCCCCACGATTACGAGCAGTACTTC.

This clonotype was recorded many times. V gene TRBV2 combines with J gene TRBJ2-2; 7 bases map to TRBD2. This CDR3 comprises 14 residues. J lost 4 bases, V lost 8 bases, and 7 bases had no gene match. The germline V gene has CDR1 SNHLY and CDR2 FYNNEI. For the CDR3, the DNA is TGTGCCAGCTCTGGCGGGGGAGGCACCGGGGAGCTGTTTTTT. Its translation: CASSGGGGTGELFF.

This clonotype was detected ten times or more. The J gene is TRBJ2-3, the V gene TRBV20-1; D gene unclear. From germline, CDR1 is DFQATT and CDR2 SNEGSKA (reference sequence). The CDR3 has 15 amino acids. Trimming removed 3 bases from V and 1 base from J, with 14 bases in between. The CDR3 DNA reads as TGCAGTGCTAGTCTTTTGAGATCCGGCACAGATACGCAGTATTTT. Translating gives CSASLLRSGTDTQYF.

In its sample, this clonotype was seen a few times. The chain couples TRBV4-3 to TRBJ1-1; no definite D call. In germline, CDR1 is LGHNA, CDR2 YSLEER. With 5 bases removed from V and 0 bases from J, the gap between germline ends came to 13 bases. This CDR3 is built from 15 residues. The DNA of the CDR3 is TGCGCCAGCAGCTATAACTTACAACTGAACACTGAAGCTTTCTTT. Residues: CASSYNLQLNTEAFF.

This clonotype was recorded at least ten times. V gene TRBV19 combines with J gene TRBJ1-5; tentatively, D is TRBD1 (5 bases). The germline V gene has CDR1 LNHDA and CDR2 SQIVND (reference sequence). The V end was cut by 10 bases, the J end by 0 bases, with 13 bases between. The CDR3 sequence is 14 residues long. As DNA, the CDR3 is TGTGCCACCAAACAGGAATATAGCAATCAGCCCCAGCATTTT. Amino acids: CATKQEYSNQPQHF.

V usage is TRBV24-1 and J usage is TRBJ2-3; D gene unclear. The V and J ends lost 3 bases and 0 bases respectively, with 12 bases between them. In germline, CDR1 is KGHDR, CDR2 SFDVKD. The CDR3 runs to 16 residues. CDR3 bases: TGTGCCACCAGTGATGTCGGGCAGCTTAGCACAGATACGCAGTATTTT. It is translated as CATSDVGQLSTDTQYF.

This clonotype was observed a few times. CDR3 residues: CASSPIPGLHYEQYV. The CDR3 DNA reads TGCGCCAGCAGCCCAATACCGGGACTACACTACGAGCAGTACGTC. The gene calls are TRBV4-1 and TRBJ2-7; 7 nucleotides agree with TRBD2. Unmatched junction bases numbered 9, after V lost 4 bases and J lost 3 bases. The CDR3 is 15 amino acids. The germline V gene has CDR1 MGHRA and CDR2 YSYEKL.

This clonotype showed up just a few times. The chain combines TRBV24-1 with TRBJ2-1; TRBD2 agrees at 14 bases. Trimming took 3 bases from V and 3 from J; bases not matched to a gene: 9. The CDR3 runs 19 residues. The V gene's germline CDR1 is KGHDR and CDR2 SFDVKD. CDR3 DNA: TGTGCCACCAGTGATGCCCCGGGACTAGCGGGAGTGCGCTACAATGAGCAGTTCTTC. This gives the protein CATSDAPGLAGVRYNEQFF.

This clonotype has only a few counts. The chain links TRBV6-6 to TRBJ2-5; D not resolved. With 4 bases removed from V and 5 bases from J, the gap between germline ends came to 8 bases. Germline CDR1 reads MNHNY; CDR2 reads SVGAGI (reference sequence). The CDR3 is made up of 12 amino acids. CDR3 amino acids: CASSSNLETQYF. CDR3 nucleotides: TGTGCCAGCAGTTCTAACTTGGAGACCCAGTACTTC.

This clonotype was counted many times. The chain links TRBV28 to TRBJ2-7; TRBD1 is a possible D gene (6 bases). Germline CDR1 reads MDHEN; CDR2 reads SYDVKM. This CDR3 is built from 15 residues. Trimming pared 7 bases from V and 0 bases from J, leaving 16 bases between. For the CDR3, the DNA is TGTGCCAGCATTCCCGCCGGGACAAACTCCTACGAGCAGTACTTC. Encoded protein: CASIPAGTNSYEQYF.

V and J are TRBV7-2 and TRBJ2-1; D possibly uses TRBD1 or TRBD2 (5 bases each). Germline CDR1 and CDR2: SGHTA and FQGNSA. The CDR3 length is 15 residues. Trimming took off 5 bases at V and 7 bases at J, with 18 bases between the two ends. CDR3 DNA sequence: TGTGCCAGCAGCCCCTCGGGACGATGGGGGAATGAGCAGTTCTTC. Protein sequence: CASSPSGRWGNEQFF.

CDR3 DNA sequence: TGTGCCAGCAGCCAAATACAGGGAGCTACTGAAGCTTTCTTT. The encoded protein is CASSQIQGATEAFF. This chain links TRBV3-1 with TRBJ1-1, with a possible D match to TRBD1 (6 bases). Deletions cut 2 bases from V and 5 bases from J, with 12 bases between. The CDR3 covers 14 residues. Germline V gene sequence: CDR1 LGHDT, CDR2 YNNKEL (reference sequence).

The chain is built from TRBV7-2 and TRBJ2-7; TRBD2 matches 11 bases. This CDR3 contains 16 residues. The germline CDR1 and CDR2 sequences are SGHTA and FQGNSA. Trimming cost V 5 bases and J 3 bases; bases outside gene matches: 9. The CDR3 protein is CASSPTSGSLIYEQYF. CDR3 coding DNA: TGTGCCAGCAGCCCTACTAGCGGGAGCCTAATCTACGAGCAGTACTTC.

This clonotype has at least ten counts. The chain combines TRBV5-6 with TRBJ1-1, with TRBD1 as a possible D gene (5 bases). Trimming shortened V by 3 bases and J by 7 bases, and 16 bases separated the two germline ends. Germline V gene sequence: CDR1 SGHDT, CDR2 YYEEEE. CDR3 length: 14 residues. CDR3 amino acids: CASSSPHRGLEAFF. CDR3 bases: TGTGCCAGCAGCTCGCCCCATAGGGGACTTGAAGCTTTCTTT. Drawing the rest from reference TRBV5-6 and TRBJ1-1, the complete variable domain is DAGVTQSPTHLIKTRGQQVTLRCSPKSGHDTVSWYQQALGQGPQFIFQYYEEEERQRGNFPDRFSGHQFPNYSSELNVNALLLGDSALYLCASSSPHRGLEAFFGQGTRLTVV.

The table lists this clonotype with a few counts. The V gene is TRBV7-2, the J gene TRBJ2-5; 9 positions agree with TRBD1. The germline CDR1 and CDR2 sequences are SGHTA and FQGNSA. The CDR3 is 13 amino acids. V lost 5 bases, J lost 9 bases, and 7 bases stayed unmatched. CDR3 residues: CASSNGQGRSQYF. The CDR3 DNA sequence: TGTGCCAGCAGCAACGGACAGGGGAGGTCCCAGTACTTC.

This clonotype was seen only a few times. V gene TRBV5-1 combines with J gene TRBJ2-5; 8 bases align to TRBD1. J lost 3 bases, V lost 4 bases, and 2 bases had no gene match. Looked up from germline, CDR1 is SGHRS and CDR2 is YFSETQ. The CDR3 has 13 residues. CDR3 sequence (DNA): TGCGCCAGCAGCGCGGACAGGGAAGAGACCCAGTACTTC. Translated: CASSADREETQYF.

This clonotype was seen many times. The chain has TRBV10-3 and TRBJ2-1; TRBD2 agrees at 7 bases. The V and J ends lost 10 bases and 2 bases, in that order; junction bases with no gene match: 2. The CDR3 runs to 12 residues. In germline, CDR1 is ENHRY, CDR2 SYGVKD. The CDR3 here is CATGTTYNEQFF. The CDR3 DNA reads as TGTGCCACTGGGACTACCTACAATGAGCAGTTCTTC.

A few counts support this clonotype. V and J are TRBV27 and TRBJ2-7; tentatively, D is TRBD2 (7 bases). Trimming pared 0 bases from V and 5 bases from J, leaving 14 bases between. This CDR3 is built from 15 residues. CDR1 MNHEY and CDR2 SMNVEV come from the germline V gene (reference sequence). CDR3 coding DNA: TGTGCCAGCAGTTTATCTACGGGGGGCGCAAACGAGCAGTACTTC. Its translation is CASSLSTGGANEQYF.

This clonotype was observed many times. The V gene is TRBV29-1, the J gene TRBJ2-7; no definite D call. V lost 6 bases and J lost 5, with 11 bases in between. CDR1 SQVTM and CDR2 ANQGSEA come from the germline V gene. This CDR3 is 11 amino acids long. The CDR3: CSVGFGDEQYF. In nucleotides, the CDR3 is TGCAGCGTGGGTTTTGGCGACGAGCAGTACTTC.

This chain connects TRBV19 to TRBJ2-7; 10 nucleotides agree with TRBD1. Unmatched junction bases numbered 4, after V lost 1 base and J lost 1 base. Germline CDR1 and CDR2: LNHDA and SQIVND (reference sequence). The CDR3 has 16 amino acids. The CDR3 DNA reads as TGTGCCAGTAGTATAGCCGGGACAGGGGTTTCCTACGAGCAGTACTTC. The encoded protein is CASSIAGTGVSYEQYF.